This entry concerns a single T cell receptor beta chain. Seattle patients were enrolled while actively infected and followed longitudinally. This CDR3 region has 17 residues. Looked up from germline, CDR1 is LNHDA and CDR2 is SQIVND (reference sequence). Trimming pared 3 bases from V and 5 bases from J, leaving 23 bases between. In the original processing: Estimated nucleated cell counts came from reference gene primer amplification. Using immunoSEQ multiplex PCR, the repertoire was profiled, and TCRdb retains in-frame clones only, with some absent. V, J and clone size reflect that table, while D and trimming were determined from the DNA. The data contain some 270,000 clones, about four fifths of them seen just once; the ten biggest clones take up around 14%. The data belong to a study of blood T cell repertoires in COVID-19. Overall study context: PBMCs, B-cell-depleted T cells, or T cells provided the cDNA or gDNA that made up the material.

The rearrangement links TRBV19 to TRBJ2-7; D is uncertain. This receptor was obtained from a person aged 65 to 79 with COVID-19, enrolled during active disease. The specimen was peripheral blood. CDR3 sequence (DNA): TGTGCCAGTAGTATGAAAGCGTTTGGCCTAGACGTCCACGAGCAGTACTTC. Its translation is CASSMKAFGLDVHEQYF.